This T cell receptor (beta chain) was retrieved from a study of cytomegalovirus exposure and HLA in healthy donors. The CDR3 runs 15 residues. Germline V gene sequence: CDR1 SGHAT, CDR2 FQDESV (reference sequence). V shed 5 bases, J shed 5 bases, and the junction held 9 bases outside the gene matches. Overall study results and limits: Usually a TCR sequence was rare, but some public TCRs were found in many donors.

Concerning this clone: The target antigen is unknown.

The PCR had 60 Vbeta and 13 Jbeta primers. Generated by immunoSEQ multiplex PCR, the TCRdb table keeps only in-frame clones and is missing some. The table has some 130,000 clones, roughly 80% seen once; the top ten hold approximately 2%. The sequencing input was PBMCs. This clonotype was obtained from a man aged 30-40 years in good health and CMV-seronegative. The chain is built from TRBV11-1 and TRBJ2-3; 8 bases are a match to TRBD1. CDR3 in amino acids: CASSPGQEDVDTQYF. The CDR3 nucleotides are TGTGCCAGCAGCCCGGGACAGGAGGACGTAGATACGCAGTATTTT.